The T cell receptor beta chain described here comes from a study of T-cell reconstitution after alpha-beta-depleted transplantation in children. Unique molecular identifiers were incorporated during preparation of the TCRbeta library. TCRdb redid the calling of the PCR reads with MiXCR, one entry per CDR3 protein. The sample records about 240,000 distinct CDR3 sequences, 12% being singletons. There are many counts of this clonotype. Sequences were derived from PBMCs from the stem cell graft donor, sampled from the stem cell graft. This TCR came from a human donor who donated a stem cell graft to a child with acute lymphoblastic leukemia.

This CDR3 is CAISGQGGNQPQHF. The DNA of the CDR3 is TGTGCCATCAGCGGACAGGGGGGTAATCAGCCCCAGCATTTT. The chain links TRBV10-3 to TRBJ1-5; 10 bases map to TRBD1. The CDR3 contains 14 residues. Germline V gives CDR1 ENHRY, CDR2 SYGVKD. V lost 6 bases and J lost 4; bases outside the gene matches: 3.